The clone carrying this T cell receptor (beta chain) occurred a few times. Germline V CDR1 and CDR2: SGHRS, YFSETQ. V was clipped by 0 bases and J by 1 base, with 7 bases between them. The CDR3 totals 14 residues. This sample is part of a study of blood T cell repertoires in COVID-19. About the research overall: Sources were T cells, B-cell-depleted T cells, or PBMCs; the material itself was cDNA or gDNA.

The assay was immunoSEQ multiplex PCR, and TCRdb's table has in-frame clones only and misses some. The repertoire consists of a few hundred thousand clones, with about 80% occurring once and the leading ten covering about 1.3%. Recruits, aged roughly 18 to 95 years, lived in around 24 US areas. Specimen: PBMCs or T cells enriched from blood (not recorded which). This clonotype originated in a woman aged 40 to 55 with acute COVID-19. The rearrangement uses TRBV5-1 and TRBJ1-1; D gene ambiguous. The CDR3 is CASSLGSGNTEAFF. The CDR3 bases are TGCGCCAGCAGCTTGGGGTCAGGGAACACTGAAGCTTTCTTT.